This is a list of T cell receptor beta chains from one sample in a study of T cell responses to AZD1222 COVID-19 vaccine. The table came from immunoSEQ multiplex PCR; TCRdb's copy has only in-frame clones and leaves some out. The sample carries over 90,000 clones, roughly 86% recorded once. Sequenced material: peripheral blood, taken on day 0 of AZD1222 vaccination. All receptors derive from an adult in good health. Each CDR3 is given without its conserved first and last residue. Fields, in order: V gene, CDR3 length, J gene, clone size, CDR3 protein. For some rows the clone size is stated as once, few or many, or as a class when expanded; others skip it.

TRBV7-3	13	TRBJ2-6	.	ASSFRVSGANVLT
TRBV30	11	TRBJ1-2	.	AWTTRPRDGYT
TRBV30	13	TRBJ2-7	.	AWSLTAGTGVVQY
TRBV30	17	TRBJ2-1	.	AWSRLAGGPSITYNEQF
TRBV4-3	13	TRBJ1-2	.	ASSQDPGAGYGYT
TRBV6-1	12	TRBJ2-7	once	ASSETTGGGEQY
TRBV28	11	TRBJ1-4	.	ASSSRVVEKLF
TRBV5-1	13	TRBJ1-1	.	ASSPTGEFNTEAF
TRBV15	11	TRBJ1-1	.	ATSRNVDTEAF
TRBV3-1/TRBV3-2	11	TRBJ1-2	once	ASSQVGSHGYT
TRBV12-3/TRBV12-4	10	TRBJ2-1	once	ASSLGGLEQF
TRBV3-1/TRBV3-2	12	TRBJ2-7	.	ASSQQGPAGEQY
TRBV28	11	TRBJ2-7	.	ATQMGQSYEQY
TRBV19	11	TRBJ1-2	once	ATKGTGNYGYT
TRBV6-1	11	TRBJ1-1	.	ASSEFGFTEAF
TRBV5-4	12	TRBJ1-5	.	ASSLMHSNQPQH
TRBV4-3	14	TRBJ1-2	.	ASSQGGFGPNYGYT
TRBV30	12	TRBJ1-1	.	AWDLDRGQTEAF
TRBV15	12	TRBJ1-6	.	ATSTTGWNSPLH
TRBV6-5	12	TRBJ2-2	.	ASSFRTATGELF
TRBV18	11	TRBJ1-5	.	ASSSTGAQPQH
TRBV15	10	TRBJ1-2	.	ATSSMGRGYT
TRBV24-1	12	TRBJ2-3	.	ATSDGSPADTQY
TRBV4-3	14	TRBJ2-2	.	ASSQNRGGGTGELF
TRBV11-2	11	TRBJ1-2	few	ASSLVGSGGYT
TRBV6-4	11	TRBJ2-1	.	ASSDSRAGEQF
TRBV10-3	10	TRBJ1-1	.	AISERDTEAF
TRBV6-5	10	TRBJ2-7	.	ASSFTIYEQY
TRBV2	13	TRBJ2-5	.	ASSSPAGGKETQY
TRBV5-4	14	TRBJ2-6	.	ASSIRGRLGANVLT
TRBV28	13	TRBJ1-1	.	ASSTNYRAYTEAF
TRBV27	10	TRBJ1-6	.	ASSFFNSPLH
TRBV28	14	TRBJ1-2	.	ASSLGGQPPNYGYT
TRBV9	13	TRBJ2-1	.	ASSVEARVVNEQF
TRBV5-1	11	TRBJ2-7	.	ASSLGQGFEQY
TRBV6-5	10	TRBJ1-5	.	ASTRVDQPQH
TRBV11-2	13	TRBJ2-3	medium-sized	ASSLDIVTLDTQY
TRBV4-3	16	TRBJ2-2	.	ASSQELASGSYTGELF
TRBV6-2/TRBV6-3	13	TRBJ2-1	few	ASSRGAVAGNEQF
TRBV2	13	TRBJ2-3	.	ASRLLAGGGDTQY
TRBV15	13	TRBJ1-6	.	ATSRDQQGISPLH
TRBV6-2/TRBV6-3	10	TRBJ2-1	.	ASSYSRNEQF